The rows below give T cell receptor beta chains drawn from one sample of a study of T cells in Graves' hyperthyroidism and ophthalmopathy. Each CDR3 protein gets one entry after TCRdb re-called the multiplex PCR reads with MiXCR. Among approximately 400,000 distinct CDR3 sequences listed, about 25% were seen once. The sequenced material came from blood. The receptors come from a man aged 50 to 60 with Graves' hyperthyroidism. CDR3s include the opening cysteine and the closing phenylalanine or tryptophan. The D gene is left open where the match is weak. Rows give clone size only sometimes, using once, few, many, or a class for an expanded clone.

CASSEGGLEYEQYF | TGTGCCAGCAGTGAAGGGGGACTAGAGTACGAGCAGTACTTC | TRBD2 | TRBV2 | NA | TRBJ2-7
CASNGTSASGANVLTF | TGTGCCAGCAATGGAACTAGTGCCTCTGGGGCCAACGTCCTGACTTTC | NA | TRBV2 | few | TRBJ2-6
CASSLDREDYGYTF | TGTGCCAGCAGCCTGGACAGGGAGGACTATGGCTACACCTTC | TRBD1 | TRBV3-1 | few | TRBJ1-2
CASSQRTGDTEAFF | TGCGCCAGCAGCCAAAGGACAGGGGACACTGAAGCTTTCTTT | TRBD1 | TRBV5-1 | few | TRBJ1-1
CASSLPIDTQYF | TGTGCCAGCAGCTTACCGATAGATACGCAGTATTTT | NA | TRBV7-2 | few | TRBJ2-3
CASSEQGYGTEAFF | TGTGCCAGCAGTGAACAGGGTTACGGGACTGAAGCTTTCTTT | NA | TRBV12-3/TRBV12-4 | many | TRBJ1-1
CASKGGQRYTGELFF | TGTGCTAGTAAAGGTGGACAGAGATACACCGGGGAGCTGTTTTTT | NA | TRBV12-5 | NA | TRBJ2-2
CASNREGMMATDTQYF | TGTGCCAGTAATCGTGAAGGAATGATGGCCACAGATACGCAGTATTTT | NA | TRBV19 | NA | TRBJ2-3
CASSLEGNPRDTIYF | TGTGCCAGCAGCTTAGAAGGGAACCCGAGGGACACCATATATTTT | NA | TRBV11-3 | NA | TRBJ1-3
CASSLAGVGEQYF | TGTGCCAGCAGCCTAGCGGGAGTGGGCGAGCAGTACTTC | TRBD2 | TRBV28 | many | TRBJ2-7
CASSREGRSYNEQFF | TGTGCCAGCAGCCGGGAGGGGCGCTCCTACAATGAGCAGTTCTTC | TRBD2 | TRBV7-2 | NA | TRBJ2-1
CASSLGADITGELFF | TGTGCCAGCAGCTTAGGGGCAGACATTACCGGGGAGCTGTTTTTT | NA | TRBV7-8 | NA | TRBJ2-2
CASSLERQVQETQYF | TGTGCCAGCAGCTTAGAAAGGCAGGTACAAGAGACCCAGTACTTC | NA | TRBV7-9 | NA | TRBJ2-5
CASSYRTSGTGELFF | TGTGCCAGCAGTTACAGGACTAGCGGGACCGGGGAGCTGTTTTTT | TRBD2 | TRBV6-5 | few | TRBJ2-2
CSVERGNEKLFF | TGCAGCGTTGAACGAGGAAATGAAAAACTGTTTTTT | NA | TRBV29-1 | NA | TRBJ1-4
CASSVEGGLAGNEQFF | TGTGCCAGCAGCGTAGAGGGGGGACTAGCGGGAAATGAGCAGTTCTTC | TRBD2 | TRBV9 | NA | TRBJ2-1
CSASRTGLHNEQFF | TGCAGTGCCAGCCGGACAGGGCTCCACAATGAGCAGTTCTTC | TRBD1 | TRBV20-1 | NA | TRBJ2-1
CASSVSAASSYEQYF | TGTGCCAGCAGCGTGAGCGCGGCCAGCTCCTACGAGCAGTACTTC | NA | TRBV9 | NA | TRBJ2-7
CASSAFRDRRSYGYTF | TGTGCCAGCAGCGCTTTCCGGGACAGGAGATCCTATGGCTACACCTTC | TRBD1 | TRBV9 | NA | TRBJ1-2
CASRPGEGEQYF | TGTGCCAGCAGACCGGGGGAAGGTGAGCAGTACTTC | NA | TRBV2 | many | TRBJ2-7
CASSPLVTGLAAYNEQFF | TGTGCCAGCAGTCCTCTAGTAACGGGACTAGCGGCCTACAATGAGCAGTTCTTC | TRBD2 | TRBV6-5 | few | TRBJ2-1
CASRDYEQYF | TGCGCCAGCAGGGACTACGAGCAGTACTTC | NA | TRBV10-2 | few | TRBJ2-7
CASSEIAGGRTDTQYF | TGTGCCAGCAGTGAGATAGCGGGAGGCCGCACAGATACGCAGTATTTT | TRBD2 | TRBV6-1 | few | TRBJ2-3
CASSEIYGYTF | TGTGCCAGCAGTGAGATATATGGCTACACCTTC | NA | TRBV6-1 | NA | TRBJ1-2
CASSAPGLAGGTDTQYF | TGTGCCAGCAGTGCTCCGGGACTAGCGGGGGGCACAGATACGCAGTATTTT | TRBD2 | TRBV28 | NA | TRBJ2-3
CASSRTGAKETQYF | TGTGCCAGCAGCCGAACAGGGGCCAAAGAGACCCAGTACTTC | TRBD1 | TRBV27 | few | TRBJ2-5
CASSQVAEDDEQFF | TGCGCCAGCAGCCAAGTTGCCGAGGACGATGAGCAGTTCTTC | NA | TRBV4-1 | NA | TRBJ2-1
CASSQSHSGRGYEQYF | TGTGCCAGCAGCCAGTCCCATAGCGGGAGAGGCTACGAGCAGTACTTC | TRBD2 | TRBV3-1 | many | TRBJ2-7
CASSKTSGRYNEQFF | TGTGCCAGCAGTAAGACTAGCGGGCGTTACAATGAGCAGTTCTTC | TRBD2 | TRBV2 | many | TRBJ2-1
CAISVLLENEQFF | TGTGCCATCAGTGTCCTACTGGAGAATGAGCAGTTCTTC | NA | TRBV10-3 | few | TRBJ2-1
CASSTQGGQETQYF | TGTGCCAGCAGTACCCAGGGCGGCCAAGAGACCCAGTACTTC | NA | TRBV12-3/TRBV12-4 | many | TRBJ2-5
CSARIAGGPNEQFF | TGCAGTGCTAGAATAGCGGGAGGGCCCAATGAGCAGTTCTTC | TRBD2 | TRBV20-1 | few | TRBJ2-1
CASSLRSGRPYNEQFF | TGTGCCAGCAGCTTACGGAGCGGGAGGCCCTACAATGAGCAGTTCTTC | TRBD2 | TRBV7-7 | few | TRBJ2-1
CSAFRQSSSYEQYF | TGCAGTGCTTTTCGACAGTCTAGCTCCTACGAGCAGTACTTC | NA | TRBV20-1 | NA | TRBJ2-7
CASSQVTNTDTQYF | TGTGCCAGCAGCCAAGTAACTAATACAGATACGCAGTATTTT | NA | TRBV3-1 | NA | TRBJ2-3
CASTSSLGQANYGYTF | TGTGCCAGTACCTCATCCCTCGGACAGGCTAACTATGGCTACACCTTC | TRBD1 | TRBV19 | few | TRBJ1-2
CASSPDSNSNQPQHF | TGTGCCAGCAGCCCCGACAGTAATAGCAATCAGCCCCAGCATTTT | NA | TRBV7-2 | NA | TRBJ1-5
CASSSRRGYGYTF | TGTGCCAGCAGTTCAAGACGGGGCTATGGCTACACCTTC | NA | TRBV28 | many | TRBJ1-2
CASSQEGRELFF | TGTGCCAGCAGCCAAGAGGGCCGGGAGCTGTTTTTT | NA | TRBV3-1 | NA | TRBJ2-2
CASSLSGRDYGYTF | TGTGCCAGCAGCTTGTCCGGCAGGGACTATGGCTACACCTTC | NA | TRBV5-6 | few | TRBJ1-2
CSVDNGYNEQFF | TGCAGCGTTGATAACGGCTACAATGAGCAGTTCTTC | NA | TRBV29-1 | many | TRBJ2-1
CASSQGQVGDTQYF | TGCGCCAGCAGCCAAGGTCAGGTAGGGGATACGCAGTATTTT | NA | TRBV5-1 | many | TRBJ2-3
CASSSTGTDLWNTEAFF | TGTGCCAGCAGCTCGACCGGGACGGATCTTTGGAACACTGAAGCTTTCTTT | NA | TRBV7-9 | NA | TRBJ1-1
CASSVRTDGNQYF | TGTGCCAGCAGTGTCAGGACAGACGGGAACCAGTACTTC | NA | TRBV12-3/TRBV12-4 | NA | TRBJ2-5
CASSLDPEVYNEQFF | TGTGCCAGCAGCTTAGATCCAGAAGTCTACAATGAGCAGTTCTTC | NA | TRBV7-8 | NA | TRBJ2-1
CASSQQGARNEQFF | TGCGCCAGCAGCCAACAGGGGGCGAGGAATGAGCAGTTCTTC | TRBD1 | TRBV4-1 | NA | TRBJ2-1
CSARGGRAFTGELFF | TGCAGTGCTAGAGGCGGGAGGGCCTTCACCGGGGAGCTGTTTTTT | TRBD2 | TRBV20-1 | NA | TRBJ2-2
CASSSVFAGTETQYF | TGTGCCAGCAGCTCCGTATTTGCGGGGACAGAGACCCAGTACTTC | NA | TRBV7-9 | NA | TRBJ2-5
CASSMRTNWEQYF | TGTGCCAGTAGTATGAGGACAAACTGGGAGCAGTACTTC | NA | TRBV19 | few | TRBJ2-7
CASSLGEGTEAFF | TGTGCCAGCTCCCTTGGGGAGGGTACTGAAGCTTTCTTT | NA | TRBV27 | NA | TRBJ1-1
CASSPLGRKLQFF | TGTGCCAGCAGTCCTCTTGGGAGGAAGTTGCAGTTCTTC | NA | TRBV2 | many | TRBJ2-1
CSARHSSLNEQFF | TGCAGTGCTAGACATTCTAGCCTAAATGAGCAGTTCTTC | NA | TRBV20-1 | NA | TRBJ2-1
CSTGGDNTGELFF | TGCAGCACTGGGGGAGACAACACCGGGGAGCTGTTTTTT | NA | TRBV29-1 | few | TRBJ2-2
CVSSLGRTSGSRHEQYF | TGTGTCAGCAGCTTAGGTCGGACTAGCGGGAGTCGCCACGAGCAGTACTTC | TRBD2 | TRBV7-9 | NA | TRBJ2-7
CASRKQEGTEAFF | TGTGCCAGCAGGAAACAGGAAGGCACTGAAGCTTTCTTT | NA | TRBV6-1 | few | TRBJ1-1